This T cell receptor beta chain was observed in a study of response to subunit inactivated influenza vaccine. TCRdb re-called the RT-PCR reads with MiXCR, one entry per CDR3 protein. The sample contains 500,000 to 600,000 distinct CDR3 sequences, approximately 12% of which appear only once. Ten or more counts support this clonotype. The antigen is undetermined. V trimming: 0 bases; J trimming: 4 bases; junction bases outside the gene matches: 2. The CDR3 sequence is 15 residues long. From germline, CDR1 is LGHNA and CDR2 YNFKEQ. Whole-study results and caveats: Each seasonal influenza vaccination, the authors suggested, recruits few new T cells.

The sequenced sample was PBMCs from blood, obtained on the day of vaccination. The V call is TRBV4-2, the J call TRBJ2-7; 11 bases line up with TRBD2. This TCR was recovered from a man aged 50 or older who received an inactivated influenza vaccine. The CDR3 region is CASSQELAGGYEQYF. For the CDR3, the DNA is TGTGCCAGCAGCCAAGAGCTAGCGGGGGGTTACGAGCAGTACTTC.